The rows below give T cell receptor beta chains drawn from one sample of a study of Ad26.COV2.S vaccination and SARS-CoV-2 variants. This table comes from immunoSEQ multiplex PCR, and its TCRdb copy is limited to in-frame clones, with some not included. The sample lists over 400,000 clones; roughly nine tenths were seen once. The sequencing used peripheral blood, collected in a trial of Ad26.COV2.S vaccine versus placebo. These receptor sequences come from a person aged 18-60 years who received the Ad26.COV2.S COVID-19 vaccine or a placebo. Both conserved end residues are part of each CDR3. D genes are given only for firm matches. A clone size is listed for some rows: how often the clone was seen (once, few, many), or a class if it is expanded.

TRBV18	TRBD1	.	TRBJ2-7	TGTGCCAGCTCACCGGGAACAGGGGGATTCGACGAGCAGTACTTC	CASSPGTGGFDEQYF
TRBV4-3	.	.	TRBJ2-2	TGCGCCAGCAGCCAAGATGGTCCCCGGGAGCTGTTTTTT	CASSQDGPRELFF
TRBV7-9	TRBD1	once	TRBJ1-1	TGTGCCAGCAGCTCCCGGACAGGGGAGAACACTGAAGCTTTCTTT	CASSSRTGENTEAFF
TRBV5-1	TRBD1	once	TRBJ1-1	TGCGCCAGCAGCTTACAGGGGATGGACCCTGAAGCTTTCTTT	CASSLQGMDPEAFF
TRBV27	.	.	TRBJ2-7	TGTGCCAGCAGTCCCCAGGGGATATCAATCTACGAGCAGTACTTC	CASSPQGISIYEQYF
TRBV28	.	.	TRBJ1-5	TGTGCCAGCAGTTTATACGGCCTGGGAGGGCCCCAGCATTTT	CASSLYGLGGPQHF
TRBV5-1	TRBD1	.	TRBJ2-1	TGCGCCAGCAGGGACCTGACAGGGGTATACAATGAGCAGTTCTTC	CASRDLTGVYNEQFF
TRBV28	.	.	TRBJ2-7	TGTGCCAGCAGTTTACTAGGCAGTTACTACGAGCAGTACTTC	CASSLLGSYYEQYF
TRBV5-5	TRBD1	.	TRBJ1-5	TGTGCCAGCAGCTTGGCCAGGGGGACTCAGCCCCAGCATTTT	CASSLARGTQPQHF
TRBV7-2	.	.	TRBJ2-1	TGTGCCAGCAGCTTAATGTCCCTAGTCCCCGGCGAGCAGTTCTTC	CASSLMSLVPGEQFF
TRBV4-2	.	.	TRBJ1-5	TGTGCCAGCAGCCAAGCCGGGTTTGGCAATCAGCCCCAGCATTTT	CASSQAGFGNQPQHF
TRBV29-1	.	.	TRBJ1-2	TGCAGCGTTGAGGGGCAGTCTAACTATGGCTACACCTTC	CSVEGQSNYGYTF
TRBV14	TRBD2	.	TRBJ2-3	TGTGCCAGCAGCCGTTCTAGCGGGAGATCTACGCAGTATTTT	CASSRSSGRSTQYF
TRBV11-2	.	.	TRBJ1-4	TGTGCCAGCAGCTTAGAAGGTGCAACTAATGAAAAACTGTTTTTT	CASSLEGATNEKLFF
TRBV5-4	TRBD2	.	TRBJ2-1	TGTGCCAGCAGCTTCGGACGGGCGGGGGGAAATGAGCAGTTCTTC	CASSFGRAGGNEQFF
TRBV28	TRBD1	.	TRBJ2-5	TGTGCCAGCAGTTTCGACAGGGGAATAGAGACCCAGTACTTC	CASSFDRGIETQYF
TRBV27	.	.	TRBJ1-1	TGTGCCAGCAGTTTAGTCGCGATGGGCAGTTTAAAGGCCAGGAAGACTGAAGCTTTCTTT	CASSLVAMGSLKARKTEAFF
TRBV28	.	.	TRBJ1-3	TGTGCCAGCAGTCTCAAGCCCGGAGAACGATATTTT	CASSLKPGERYF
TRBV24-1	.	.	TRBJ2-2	TGTGCCACCGAGGGGGGCGGGGAGCTGTTTTTT	CATEGGGELFF
TRBV7-9	TRBD2	once	TRBJ2-1	TGTGCCAGCAGAAGAAGGGAGGGTGATTACAATGAGCAGTTCTTC	CASRRREGDYNEQFF
TRBV13	.	.	TRBJ1-2	TGTGCCAGCAGCTTAGGCCAAGGGGACTATGGCTACACCTTC	CASSLGQGDYGYTF
TRBV5-1	.	once	TRBJ1-1	TGCGCCAGCAGCAACGACAGACAAGCTTTCTTT	CASSNDRQAFF
TRBV11-2	.	.	TRBJ2-7	TGTGCCAGCAGCTACGGGGCAGGGATAGTGTACGAGCAGTACTTC	CASSYGAGIVYEQYF
TRBV5-1	TRBD2	.	TRBJ2-5	TGCGCCAGCAGATGGGGACTAGCGGGAGTTGGTAAAGAGACCCAGTACTTC	CASRWGLAGVGKETQYF
TRBV9	.	.	TRBJ2-3	TGTGCCAGCAGCGTAGCCGGGGGCGGCACAGATACGCAGTATTTT	CASSVAGGGTDTQYF
TRBV4-3	.	.	TRBJ2-2	TGCGCCAGCAGCCACGCAAGCGGCGGGGAGCTGTTTTTT	CASSHASGGELFF
TRBV5-1	TRBD1	.	TRBJ2-2	TGCGCCAGCAGCTATACAGGGGGAGTAAGGACCGGGGAGCTGTTTTTT	CASSYTGGVRTGELFF
TRBV21-1	.	.	TRBJ2-1	TGTGCCAGCAGCTCTCGGGGGATCCCCTACAATGAGCAGTTCTTC	CASSSRGIPYNEQFF
TRBV27	.	.	TRBJ1-6	TGTGCCAGCGGTATACCCTCCGCTTATTCACCCCTCCACTTT	CASGIPSAYSPLHF
TRBV5-1	TRBD1	.	TRBJ2-1	TGCGCCAGCAGCTTGGACAGGGGCCACAATGAGCAGTTCTTC	CASSLDRGHNEQFF
TRBV28	.	once	TRBJ1-5	TGTGCCAGCAGTTTGCGGTCAGCAAGCAATCAGCCCCAGCATTTT	CASSLRSASNQPQHF
TRBV6-2/TRBV6-3	.	once	TRBJ2-5	TGTGCCAGCAGTGAGCCTAGCGAAACCTCAGGGGGGACCCAGTACTTC	CASSEPSETSGGTQYF
TRBV9	.	once	TRBJ1-5	TGTGCCAGCAGCTCCGGCCGGGGTATTCTGCCCCAGCATTTT	CASSSGRGILPQHF
TRBV7-3	.	.	TRBJ1-1	TGTGCCAGCAGCCCACAGGGAAACACTGAAGCTTTCTTT	CASSPQGNTEAFF
TRBV19	TRBD1	.	TRBJ2-1	TGTGCCAGTAGTTTCAGGCGGGACAGGGGAGCATGGAATGAGCAGTTCTTC	CASSFRRDRGAWNEQFF